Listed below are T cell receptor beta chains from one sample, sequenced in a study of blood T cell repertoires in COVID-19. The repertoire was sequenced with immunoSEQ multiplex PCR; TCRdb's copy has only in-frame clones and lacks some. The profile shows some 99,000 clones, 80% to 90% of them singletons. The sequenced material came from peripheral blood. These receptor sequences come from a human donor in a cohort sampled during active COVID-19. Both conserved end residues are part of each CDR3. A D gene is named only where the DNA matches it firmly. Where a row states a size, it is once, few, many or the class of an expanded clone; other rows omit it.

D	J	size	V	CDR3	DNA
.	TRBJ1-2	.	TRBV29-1	CSVGTGAGINYGYTF	TGCAGCGTGGGGACTGGGGCAGGGATTAACTATGGCTACACCTTC
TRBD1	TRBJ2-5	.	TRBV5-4	CASSTLSRGRGETQYF	TGTGCCAGCAGCACCTTAAGCAGGGGGCGAGGGGAGACCCAGTACTTC
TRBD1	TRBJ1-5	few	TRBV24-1	CATSETGVNQPQHF	TGTGCCACCAGTGAGACAGGGGTTAATCAGCCCCAGCATTTT
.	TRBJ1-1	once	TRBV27	CASSRQTQLMNTEAFF	TGTGCCAGCAGTCGTCAAACACAGCTTATGAACACTGAAGCTTTCTTT
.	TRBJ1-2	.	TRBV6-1	CASSENTGWNYGYTF	TGTGCCAGCAGTGAGAATACAGGGTGGAACTATGGCTACACCTTC
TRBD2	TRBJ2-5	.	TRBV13	CASSLRLAGGETQYF	TGTGCCAGCAGCCTCCGACTAGCGGGAGGAGAGACCCAGTACTTC
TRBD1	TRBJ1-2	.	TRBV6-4	CASSRVPGGGGYGYTF	TGTGCCAGCAGTAGGGTTCCAGGGGGTGGTGGCTATGGCTACACCTTC
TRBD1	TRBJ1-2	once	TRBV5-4	CASSINFGQGEDGYTF	TGTGCCAGCAGCATAAACTTTGGACAGGGTGAGGATGGCTACACCTTC
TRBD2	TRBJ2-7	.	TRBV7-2	CASSLGSSGTYEQYF	TGTGCCAGCAGCTTAGGCTCTAGCGGGACCTACGAGCAGTACTTC
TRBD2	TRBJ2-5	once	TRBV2	CASVVDSRRGSYQETQYF	TGTGCCAGCGTTGTTGACAGTCGGCGGGGGTCGTACCAAGAGACCCAGTACTTC
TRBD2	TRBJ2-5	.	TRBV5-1	CASSYGLAGAVETQYF	TGCGCCAGCAGCTACGGACTAGCGGGAGCGGTAGAGACCCAGTACTTC
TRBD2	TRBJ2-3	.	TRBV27	CASSLGRAGASTDTQYF	TGTGCCAGCAGTTTGGGAAGAGCGGGGGCGAGCACAGATACGCAGTATTTT
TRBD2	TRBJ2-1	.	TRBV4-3	CASSQEESGRQSNEQFF	TGCGCCAGCAGCCAAGAGGAAAGCGGGAGGCAAAGCAATGAGCAGTTCTTC
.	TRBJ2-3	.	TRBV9	CASSVGGSGTDTQYF	TGTGCCAGCAGCGTAGGGGGTAGCGGCACAGATACGCAGTATTTT
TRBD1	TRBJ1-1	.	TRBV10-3	CAITSYGQGGNTEAFF	TGTGCCATCACCTCCTACGGACAGGGAGGGAACACTGAAGCTTTCTTT
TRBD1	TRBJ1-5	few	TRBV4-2	CASSQVTGGWHF	TGTGCCAGCAGCCAAGTGACAGGGGGATGGCATTTT
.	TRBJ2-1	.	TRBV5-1	CASSTSRGRAGEQFF	TGCGCCAGCAGTACCAGTCGGGGGAGAGCCGGTGAGCAGTTCTTC
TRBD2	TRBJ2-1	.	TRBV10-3	CAIRGDRGGSYNEQFF	TGTGCCATCAGGGGCGACCGGGGGGGGTCCTACAATGAGCAGTTCTTC
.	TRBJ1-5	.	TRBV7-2	CASSSYSNQPQHF	TGTGCCAGCAGCTCTTATAGCAATCAGCCCCAGCATTTT
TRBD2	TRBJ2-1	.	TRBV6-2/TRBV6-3	CASSYGDYINEQFF	TGTGCCAGCAGTTATGGGGACTACATCAATGAGCAGTTCTTC
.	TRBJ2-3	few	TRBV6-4	CASSAGDTDTQYF	TGTGCCAGCAGCGCCGGGGACACAGATACGCAGTATTTT
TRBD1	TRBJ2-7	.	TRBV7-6	CASSLVPPTGTGEQYF	TGTGCCAGCAGCTTAGTCCCCCCGACAGGGACGGGGGAGCAGTACTTC
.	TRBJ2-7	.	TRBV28	CATTRGYEQYF	TGTGCCACTACTAGGGGGTACGAGCAGTACTTC
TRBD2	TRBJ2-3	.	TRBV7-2	CASSYYGAGPRDTQYF	TGTGCCAGCAGCTACTATGGAGCGGGGCCGAGGGATACGCAGTATTTT
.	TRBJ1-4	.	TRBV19	CASSIDGRAGEKLFF	TGTGCCAGTAGCATCGACGGGAGGGCGGGTGAAAAACTGTTTTTT
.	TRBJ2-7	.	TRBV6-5	CASSYSPRLPLEQYF	TGTGCCAGCAGTTACTCACCTAGACTTCCGCTCGAGCAGTACTTC
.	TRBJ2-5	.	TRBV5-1	CASSLSGQETQYF	TGCGCCAGCAGCTTGTCAGGGCAAGAGACCCAGTACTTC
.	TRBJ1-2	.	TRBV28	CASSFRVAGGIYGYTF	TGTGCCAGCAGTTTTAGGGTTGCGGGGGGGATCTATGGCTACACCTTC
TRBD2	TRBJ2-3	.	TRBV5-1	CASSLPTSGSTDTQYF	TGCGCCAGCAGCTTGCCGACTAGCGGGAGCACAGATACGCAGTATTTT
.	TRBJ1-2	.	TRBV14	CASSQAGRPYGYTF	TGTGCCAGCAGCCAAGCTGGCAGGCCATATGGCTACACCTTC
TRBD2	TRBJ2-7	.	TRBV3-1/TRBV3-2	CASSQGGFYEQYF	TGTGCCAGCAGCCAGGGGGGGTTCTACGAGCAGTACTTC
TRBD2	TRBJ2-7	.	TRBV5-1	CASSLGEGSYEQYF	TGCGCCAGCAGCTTGGGGGAGGGGTCCTACGAGCAGTACTTC
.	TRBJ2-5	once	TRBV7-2	CASSLGRGQETQYF	TGTGCCAGCAGCTTAGGTCGCGGGCAAGAGACCCAGTACTTC
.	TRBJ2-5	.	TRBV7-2	CASSLAPTGFPGETQYF	TGTGCCAGCAGCTTAGCCCCTACAGGGTTCCCCGGTGAGACCCAGTACTTC
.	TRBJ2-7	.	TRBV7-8	CASSLAHRSYEQYF	TGTGCCAGCAGCTTAGCTCACAGGAGCTACGAGCAGTACTTC
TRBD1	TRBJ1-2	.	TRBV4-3	CASSQAGTGLGYTF	TGCGCCAGCAGCCAAGCCGGGACAGGGCTCGGCTACACCTTC
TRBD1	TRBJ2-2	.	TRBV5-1	CASSLALWTGNTGELFF	TGCGCCAGCAGCTTGGCTCTTTGGACAGGGAACACCGGGGAGCTGTTTTTT
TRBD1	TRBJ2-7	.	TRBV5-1	CASSLWSGQSSYEQYF	TGCGCCAGCAGCTTGTGGTCGGGACAGAGCTCCTACGAGCAGTACTTC
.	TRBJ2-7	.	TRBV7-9	CASSLVAYEQYF	TGTGCCAGCAGCTTAGTAGCTTACGAGCAGTACTTC
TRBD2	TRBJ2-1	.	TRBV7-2	CASSLDPPLAGEHEQFF	TGTGCCAGCAGCCTCGACCCCCCACTAGCGGGAGAGCATGAGCAGTTCTTC
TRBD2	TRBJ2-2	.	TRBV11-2	CASSLRAGGPNTGELFF	TGTGCCAGCAGCTTACGGGCGGGGGGGCCCAACACCGGGGAGCTGTTTTTT
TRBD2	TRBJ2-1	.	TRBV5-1	CASSLVGAGVGDEQFF	TGCGCCAGCAGCCTGGTTGGGGCGGGAGTTGGCGATGAGCAGTTCTTC
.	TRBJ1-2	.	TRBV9	CASSVGGWGPPYGYTF	TGTGCCAGCAGCGTAGGAGGGTGGGGGCCTCCTTATGGCTACACCTTC
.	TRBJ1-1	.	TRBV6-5	CASRQGLGARAEAFF	TGTGCCAGCAGGCAGGGGTTAGGGGCTCGAGCTGAAGCTTTCTTT
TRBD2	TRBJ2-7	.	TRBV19	CASSIQAGVSYEQYF	TGTGCCAGTAGTATTCAAGCGGGAGTAAGCTACGAGCAGTACTTC
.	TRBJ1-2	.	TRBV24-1	CATSDPGISYGYTF	TGTGCCACCAGTGACCCAGGGATCTCTTATGGCTACACCTTC
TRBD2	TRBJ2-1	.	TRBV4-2	CASSQYLAGGEYNEQFF	TGTGCCAGCAGCCAATACTTAGCGGGAGGGGAATACAATGAGCAGTTCTTC
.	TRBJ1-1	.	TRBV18	CASSPREGGQSEAFF	TGTGCCAGCTCACCCAGGGAGGGTGGCCAGAGTGAAGCTTTCTTT
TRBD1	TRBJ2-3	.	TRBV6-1	CASSEQGADTQYF	TGTGCCAGCAGTGAACAGGGGGCAGATACGCAGTATTTT
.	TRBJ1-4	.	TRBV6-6	CASSRPGGNEKLFF	TGTGCCAGCAGTCGCCCCGGGGGTAATGAAAAACTGTTTTTT
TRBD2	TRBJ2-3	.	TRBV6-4	CASSVREGIDTQYF	TGTGCCAGCAGTGTCCGGGAGGGTATAGATACGCAGTATTTT
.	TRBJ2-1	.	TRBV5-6	CASSPGLSSSYNEQFF	TGTGCCAGCAGCCCGGGACTTTCAAGCTCCTACAATGAGCAGTTCTTC
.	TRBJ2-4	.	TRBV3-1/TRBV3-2	CASSQDWSGVPDF	TGTGCCAGCAGCCAAGATTGGTCAGGGGTTCCAGACTTC
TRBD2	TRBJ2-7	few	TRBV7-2	CASRPSGGAYEQYF	TGTGCCAGCAGACCTAGCGGGGGGGCCTACGAGCAGTACTTC
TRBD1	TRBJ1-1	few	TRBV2	CASSGGRGRTEAFF	TGTGCCAGCAGTGGCGGCAGGGGGCGAACTGAAGCTTTCTTT
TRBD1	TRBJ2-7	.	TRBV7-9	CASSLARGQASSYEQYF	TGTGCCAGCAGCTTAGCGAGGGGACAGGCGAGCTCCTACGAGCAGTACTTC